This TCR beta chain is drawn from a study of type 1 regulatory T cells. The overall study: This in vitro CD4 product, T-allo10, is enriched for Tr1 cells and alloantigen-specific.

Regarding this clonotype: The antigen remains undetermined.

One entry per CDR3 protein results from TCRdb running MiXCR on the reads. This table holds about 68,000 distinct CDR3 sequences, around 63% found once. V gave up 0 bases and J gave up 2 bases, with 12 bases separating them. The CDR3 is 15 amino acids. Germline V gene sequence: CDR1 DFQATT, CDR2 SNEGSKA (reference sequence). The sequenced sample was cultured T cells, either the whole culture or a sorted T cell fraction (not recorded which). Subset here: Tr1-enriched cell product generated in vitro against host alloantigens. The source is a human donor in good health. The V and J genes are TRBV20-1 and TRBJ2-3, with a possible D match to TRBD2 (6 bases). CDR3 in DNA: TGCAGTGCTAGAGATTCGGGAGCAGTCACAGATACGCAGTATTTT. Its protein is CSARDSGAVTDTQYF.